Below, 27 T cell receptor beta chains from the same sample are listed, as sequenced in a study of T cell responses to AZD1222 COVID-19 vaccine. The method was immunoSEQ multiplex PCR; TCRdb's version includes in-frame clones alone and lacks a portion of them. The table has some 190,000 clones, about nine tenths seen once. The input for sequencing was peripheral blood, taken 28 days after the second AZD1222 dose. These receptors all stem from an adult who received the AZD1222 COVID-19 vaccine.

CDR3 nucleotides: TGTGCCAGCAGCGTAGGGTGGGGCCGTGGTGAAAAACTGTTTTTT. It yields the protein CASSVGWGRGEKLFF. The V and J genes are TRBV9 and TRBJ1-4, with TRBD1 as a possible D gene (5 bases). Germline CDR1 SGDLS, CDR2 YYNGEE. Trimming removed 0 bases from V and 7 bases from J, with 13 bases in between. CDR3 length equals 15 residues.

This sequence joins TRBV18 and TRBJ1-5; D possibly corresponds to TRBD1 (5 bases). The germline V gene encodes CDR1 KGHSH and CDR2 LQKENI. CDR3 size: 14 residues. Trimming shortened V by 3 bases and J by 7 bases, and 13 bases separated the two germline ends. The CDR3, as DNA: TGTGCCAGCTCACCCCCCGGGGGAGGACAGCCCCAGCATTTT. Amino acids: CASSPPGGGQPQHF.

The DNA for the CDR3 is TGCGCCAGCAGCTCCGACAGGGGAGGATGGCAGTACTTC. Amino acid sequence: CASSSDRGGWQYF. The chain employs TRBV5-1 and TRBJ2-7, with 8 nucleotides matching TRBD1. With 3 bases clipped from V and 9 bases from J, the junction kept 8 bases outside the gene matches. Germline V gives CDR1 SGHRS, CDR2 YFSETQ. This CDR3 has 13 amino acids.

The CDR3, as DNA: TGCGCCAGCAGCGGAGGGACAGGCCAAGAGACCCAGTACTTC. It yields the protein CASSGGTGQETQYF. The chain employs TRBV4-1 and TRBJ2-5; 8 positions match TRBD1. The V segment lost 5 bases and the J segment 1 base; nucleotides outside the gene matches: 3. Per germline, CDR1 MGHRA and CDR2 YSYEKL. The CDR3 is 14 amino acids.

The rearrangement uses TRBV28 and TRBJ1-5, with D possibly TRBD1 on 5 matching bases. Germline lookup yields CDR1 MDHEN and CDR2 SYDVKM. The CDR3 runs 16 residues. Between the trimmed V and J ends, which lost 5 bases and 6 bases, there was a span of 20 bases. In DNA form, the CDR3 reads TGTGCCAGCAGTGGCCTCCGGGTCCCAAGGGGTCAGCCCCAGCATTTT. Residues: CASSGLRVPRGQPQHF.

The gene calls are TRBV5-1 and TRBJ2-3, with D perhaps TRBD2 (6 bases). Trimming cost V 3 bases and J 0 bases, with 8 bases left between them. The germline gives CDR1 SGHRS, CDR2 YFSETQ. The CDR3 totals 14 residues. In nucleotides, the CDR3 is TGCGCCAGCAGCTATCGGGAGAGCACAGATACGCAGTATTTT. Protein product: CASSYRESTDTQYF.

This sequence joins TRBV4-2 and TRBJ2-7, with TRBD2 matching over 13 bases. CDR3 length: 17 residues. Germline V gene sequence: CDR1 LGHNA, CDR2 YNFKEQ. J lost 1 base, V lost 0 bases, and 3 bases had no gene match. The CDR3 DNA reads as TGTGCCAGCAGCCAAGAGGGACTAGCGGGATTTTCCTACGAGCAGTACTTC. Its protein product is CASSQEGLAGFSYEQYF.

The V gene is TRBV3-1 (or the pseudogene TRBV3-2), the J gene TRBJ2-7; D not resolved. With 0 bases removed from V and 3 bases from J, the gap between germline ends came to 12 bases. CDR1 is LGHDT and CDR2 is YNNKEL in the germline V gene (reference sequence). The CDR3 totals 15 residues. Here the CDR3 reads CASSQDIGWSYEQYF. CDR3 nucleotides: TGTGCCAGCAGCCAAGACATCGGTTGGAGCTACGAGCAGTACTTC.

This clone was found a few times. This chain joins TRBV6-5 and TRBJ2-1, with D possibly being TRBD1 (5 bases). There are 13 residues in the CDR3. Germline CDR1 is MNHEY and CDR2 is SVGAGI. V dropped 7 bases and J dropped 4 bases, with 11 bases sitting between them. In DNA form, the CDR3 reads TGTGCCAGCAAGACCGACAGTTACAATGAGCAGTTCTTC. Protein sequence: CASKTDSYNEQFF.

V and J are TRBV19 and TRBJ2-3; D call uncertain. Trimming left V 9 bases short and J 1 base short, with 11 bases between. The CDR3 length is 13 residues. CDR1 and CDR2 (germline): LNHDA, SQIVND (reference sequence). The CDR3 DNA is TGTGCCAGCGTGAAACTTGGCACAGATACGCAGTATTTT. The encoded protein is CASVKLGTDTQYF.

The chain's CDR3 is CASSLVGSTEAFF. The CDR3 coding sequence is TGTGCCAGCAGTTTAGTAGGGAGTACTGAAGCTTTCTTT. This chain links TRBV12-3 or TRBV12-4 with TRBJ1-1; D gene uncertain. The CDR3 has 13 residues. V lost 1 base, J lost 5 bases, and 8 bases lay in between.

This chain connects TRBV27 to TRBJ2-7, with 8 positions matching TRBD2. V lost 3 bases and J lost 3; bases outside the gene matches: 10. Germline loops: CDR1 MNHEY, CDR2 SMNVEV (reference sequence). The CDR3 is 16 residues long. The chain's CDR3 is CASSFEGSGGIYEQYF. DNA of the CDR3: TGTGCCAGCAGTTTTGAGGGAAGCGGGGGAATCTACGAGCAGTACTTC.

This clone came up once. This chain links TRBV30 with TRBJ2-2, with D possibly being TRBD1 (5 bases). In germline, CDR1 is GTSNPN, CDR2 SVGIG (reference sequence). CDR3 size: 13 residues. V dropped 5 bases and J dropped 2 bases, with 9 bases sitting between them. CDR3 residues: CAWDRYNTGELFF. The CDR3 bases are TGTGCCTGGGACAGATATAACACCGGGGAGCTGTTTTTT. The variable domain in full, completed from reference TRBV30 and TRBJ2-2, reads SQTIHQWPATLVQPVGSPLSLECTVEGTSNPNLYWYRQAAGRGLQLLFYSVGIGQISSEVPQNLSASRPQDRQFILSSKKLLLSDSGFYLCAWDRYNTGELFFGEGSRLTVL.

The chain carries TRBV14 and TRBJ2-1; D may match TRBD1 or TRBD2 (5 bases each). CDR3 length: 14 amino acids. Germline CDR1 is SGHDN and CDR2 is FVKESK. Between the trimmed V and J ends, which lost 4 bases and 8 bases, there was a span of 15 bases. DNA for the CDR3: TGTGCCAGCAGCCCGGGACCCGAGGGCTATGAGCAGTTCTTC. It specifies CASSPGPEGYEQFF.

The chain carries TRBV5-1 and TRBJ1-4; 8 positions match TRBD1. CDR3 size: 15 residues. CDR1 SGHRS and CDR2 YFSETQ come from the germline V gene. Losses at the gene ends were 0 bases for V and 6 bases for J; bases not matched to a gene: 4. The DNA of the CDR3 is TGCGCCAGCAGCTTGGTCGGGACAGGAGATGAAAAACTGTTTTTT. This encodes CASSLVGTGDEKLFF.

The V and J genes are TRBV4-1 and TRBJ1-1, with D possibly TRBD1 on 5 matching bases. The CDR3 sequence is 15 residues long. Germline V gene lookup returns CDR1 MGHRA and CDR2 YSYEKL. V gave up 1 base and J gave up 8 bases, with 17 bases separating them. The CDR3 loop is CASSQVMKGATEAFF. The CDR3 coding sequence is TGCGCCAGCAGCCAAGTCATGAAAGGGGCTACGGAAGCTTTCTTT.

The chain is built from TRBV27 and TRBJ1-4, with TRBD1 matching over 10 bases. Germline loops: CDR1 MNHEY, CDR2 SMNVEV (reference sequence). The J segment lost 6 bases and the V segment lost 2 bases, leaving 3 bases of the junction unmatched. The CDR3 extends over 15 amino acids. The CDR3 nucleotides are TGTGCCAGCAGTTTAGTAGGACAGGGGGATGAAAAACTGTTTTTT. It encodes CASSLVGQGDEKLFF.

This sequence joins TRBV7-9 and TRBJ2-7; 7 bases align to TRBD2. Trimming removed 0 bases from V and 7 bases from J; junction bases left unmatched: 0. The germline CDR1 and CDR2 sequences are SEHNR and FQNEAQ (reference sequence). The CDR3 length is 12 residues. The CDR3 region is CASSLAGGEQYF. Written as DNA, the CDR3 is TGTGCCAGCAGCTTAGCCGGGGGGGAGCAGTACTTC. The entire variable domain, with the rest obtained from reference TRBV7-9 and TRBJ2-7, is as follows: DTGVSQNPRHKITKRGQNVTFRCDPISEHNRLYWYRQTLGQGPEFLTYFQNEAQLEKSRLLSDRFSAERPKGSFSTLEIQRTEQGDSAMYLCASSLAGGEQYFGPGTRLTVT.

The chain is built from TRBV11-2 and TRBJ1-6; the D gene is possibly TRBD1 (5 bases). Germline V gene sequence: CDR1 SGHAT, CDR2 FQNNGV. The CDR3 is made up of 16 amino acids. Trimming pared 4 bases from V and 7 bases from J, leaving 17 bases between. The CDR3 sequence: CASSSRQIVGNSPLHF. For the CDR3, the DNA is TGTGCCAGCAGCTCTCGACAGATCGTAGGGAATTCACCCCTCCACTTT.

V is TRBV6-6 and J is TRBJ2-7, with D tentatively TRBD1 (7 bases). V shed 8 bases and J shed 2 bases, with 16 bases lying between them. CDR3 length: 14 residues. Germline V gene sequence: CDR1 MNHNY, CDR2 SVGAGI (reference sequence). The chain's CDR3 is CASCPRGTAYEQYF. Here the CDR3 DNA reads TGTGCCAGCTGCCCGCGCGGGACAGCCTACGAGCAGTACTTC.

This sequence joins TRBV5-6 and TRBJ1-6, with D perhaps matching TRBD1 (5 bases). The length of the CDR3 is 17 residues. V lost 2 bases to trimming and J lost 9 bases, with 21 bases between them. Germline CDR1 SGHDT, CDR2 YYEEEE. CDR3: CASSLGAGWASGSPLHF. CDR3 DNA sequence: TGTGCCAGCAGCTTAGGGGCCGGATGGGCCAGTGGTTCACCCCTCCACTTT.

J is TRBJ2-2 and V is TRBV19; 7 bases align to TRBD2. Trimming removed 3 bases from V and 6 bases from J; junction bases left unmatched: 7. From germline, CDR1 is LNHDA and CDR2 SQIVND (reference sequence). CDR3 length: 15 residues. DNA for the CDR3: TGTGCCAGTAGTATCCGGGGAGGGCTGTCCGGGGAGCTGTTTTTT. Translation gives CASSIRGGLSGELFF.

The chain recombines TRBV19 with TRBJ1-6, with TRBD1 as a possible D gene (5 bases). There are 15 residues in the CDR3. Between the trimmed V and J ends, which lost 8 bases and 0 bases, there was a span of 11 bases. The germline V gene has CDR1 LNHDA and CDR2 SQIVND (reference sequence). The CDR3 DNA is TGTGCCAGTGGTTCTGGGGGCTCCTATAATTCACCCCTCCACTTT. It specifies CASGSGGSYNSPLHF.

The CDR3 bases are TGTGCCAGCAGCTCCGCGGCCTACGAGCAGTACTTC. As protein: CASSSAAYEQYF. The chain carries TRBV12-3 or TRBV12-4 and TRBJ2-7; no clear D gene. Trimming took off 6 bases at V and 2 bases at J, with 8 bases between the two ends. The CDR3 has 12 residues.

This chain uses TRBV5-1 with TRBJ1-1, with TRBD1 matching over 8 bases. This CDR3 comprises 15 residues. The germline V gene encodes CDR1 SGHRS and CDR2 YFSETQ. Germline trimming cut 4 bases from V and 3 bases from J; bases unmatched to any gene: 8. The CDR3 loop reads CASSPRPGGDTEAFF. In DNA, the CDR3 is TGCGCCAGCAGCCCAAGACCAGGGGGCGACACTGAAGCTTTCTTT.

In nucleotides, the CDR3 is TGTGCCTGGAGTGGTACGTCGAATTGGCAGTTCTTC. Protein sequence: CAWSGTSNWQFF. The chain uses TRBV30 and TRBJ2-1; no definite D call. The CDR3 extends over 12 amino acids. Deletions cut 1 base from V and 12 bases from J, with 13 bases between. Germline CDR1 and CDR2: GTSNPN and SVGIG (reference sequence).

V usage is TRBV6-4 and J usage is TRBJ2-3, with TRBD2 identical over 9 bases. This CDR3 comprises 16 residues. Germline values: CDR1 MRHNA, CDR2 SNTAGT. After removal of 0 bases from V and 3 bases from J, the junction contained 4 bases not matched to a gene. CDR3 sequence: CASSDSLLAGTDTQYF. CDR3 in DNA: TGTGCCAGCAGTGACTCTCTCCTAGCGGGAACAGATACGCAGTATTTT.